This is a list of T cell receptor beta chains from one sample in a study of CD8 T cells in Susac syndrome. TCRdb called the immunoSEQ multiplex PCR reads again in MiXCR, with one record for every CDR3 protein. This table holds 150,000 to 200,000 distinct CDR3 sequences, about 92% found once. Sequenced sample: CD4+ T cells from PBMCs. The receptors were gathered from a human donor in good health. CDR3s include the opening cysteine and the closing phenylalanine or tryptophan. The order of the fields is clone size, CDR3 length, V gene, J gene, D gene, CDR3 DNA, CDR3 protein. A D gene is named only where the DNA matches it firmly. Expanded clones get a size class; other rows say once, few or many, or leave the size out.

once,16,TRBV7-2,TRBJ2-1,-,TGTGCCAGCAGCTTTTATCCGGCGAGCTCCTACAATGAGCAGTTCTTC,CASSFYPASSYNEQFF
-,13,TRBV5-1,TRBJ2-7,-,TGCGCCAGCAAATTTGGGAGTACCTACGAGCAGTACTTC,CASKFGSTYEQYF
once,15,TRBV7-2,TRBJ2-2,TRBD1,TGTGCCAGCAGCCCCAGGACAGGTTACACCGGGGAGCTGTTTTTT,CASSPRTGYTGELFF
-,14,TRBV5-1,TRBJ2-3,TRBD2,TGCGCCAGCACCTTAGCGGGATGGGGAGATGCGCAGTATTTT,CASTLAGWGDAQYF
-,17,TRBV28,TRBJ2-7,TRBD1,TGTGCCAGCAGCTCTTCCGAGGGGGCAGGGGATTTGTACGAGCAGTACTTC,CASSSSEGAGDLYEQYF
-,15,TRBV28,TRBJ2-4,TRBD1,TGTGCCAGCGGACTGTGGACAGGGGGGCAAGGCATTCAGTACTTC,CASGLWTGGQGIQYF
few,13,TRBV2,TRBJ2-5,-,TGTGCCAGCCGCGGAGGGGGGCAAGAGACCCAGTACTTC,CASRGGGQETQYF
-,15,TRBV20-1,TRBJ2-5,-,TGCAGTGCTAGAGATCCGAAGGGGCCCGGTGAGACCCAGTACTTC,CSARDPKGPGETQYF
-,14,TRBV6-6,TRBJ2-3,-,TGTGCCAGCAGTCGGGGACTGGGGGGAGATACGCAGTATTTT,CASSRGLGGDTQYF
-,18,TRBV20-1,TRBJ2-7,-,TGCAGTGCCCGGGGGGCCACGGCGGAGGGCCCCTACCAGCTCGAGCAGTACTTC,CSARGATAEGPYQLEQYF
-,19,TRBV20-1,TRBJ1-6,-,TGCAGTGCTAGGGTTTCGAGCCCCAAAATTTCCTCCTATAATTCACCCCTCCACTTT,CSARVSSPKISSYNSPLHF
-,16,TRBV28,TRBJ2-7,TRBD1,TGTGCCAGCAGTTTACCCGGGACAGGGATAGGTTACGAGCAGTACTTC,CASSLPGTGIGYEQYF
-,13,TRBV29-1,TRBJ1-2,-,TGCAGCGTTGAAGCGCGAAGGGAGAATGGCTACACCTTC,CSVEARRENGYTF
-,18,TRBV19,TRBJ1-5,-,TGTGCCAGTAGTATAGCAACCCGTGGGGGACGATGGAATCAGCCCCAGCATTTT,CASSIATRGGRWNQPQHF
-,14,TRBV18,TRBJ1-5,-,TGTGCCAGCTCACCACAGGAGGACCATCAGCCCCAGCATTTT,CASSPQEDHQPQHF
-,12,TRBV29-1,TRBJ2-5,-,TGCAGCGTTGATCCGGGGGCCGAGACCCAGTACTTC,CSVDPGAETQYF
-,16,TRBV7-9,TRBJ1-1,TRBD1,TGTGCCAGCAGCTTAAGGGACAGGGGTTTGGGCACTGAAGCTTTCTTT,CASSLRDRGLGTEAFF
-,13,TRBV7-3,TRBJ1-1,-,TGTGCCAGCAGCTTACTGATCACGACTGAAGCTTTCTTT,CASSLLITTEAFF
-,14,TRBV20-1,TRBJ2-4,-,TGCAGTGCTAGGGACAGCGACTCCAAAAACATTCAGTACTTC,CSARDSDSKNIQYF